A selection of T cell receptor beta chains follows, all from one sample in a study of T cells in Graves' hyperthyroidism and ophthalmopathy. MiXCR, applied by TCRdb to the multiplex PCR reads, yields one record per CDR3 protein. The repertoire holds 690,000 or so distinct CDR3 sequences, with around 20% as singletons. The sample was blood. The receptors here all came from a woman in her fifties or sixties with Graves' hyperthyroidism that later progressed to Graves' ophthalmopathy. Each CDR3 is given with its conserved first and last residue. The D gene is left open where the match is weak. Size values are once, few and many counts, or a class for expanded clones, and some rows have none.

abundance,d_gene,j_gene,v_gene,CDR3aa,CDR3nt
-,TRBD1,TRBJ1-2,TRBV27,CASSPATGGHGYTF,TGTGCCAGCAGCCCAGCGACAGGGGGACATGGCTACACCTTC
-,TRBD2,TRBJ2-1,TRBV19,CASNPGGLADNEQFF,TGTGCCAGTAACCCGGGAGGACTAGCGGACAATGAGCAGTTCTTC
-,-,TRBJ1-1,TRBV7-8,CASSGWEGSNTEAFF,TGTGCCAGCAGCGGATGGGAGGGCTCGAACACTGAAGCTTTCTTT
-,-,TRBJ1-5,TRBV20-1,CSARVAGKPQHF,TGCAGTGCTAGAGTCGCAGGGAAGCCCCAGCATTTT
-,-,TRBJ2-7,TRBV2,CASSDRDLTRSHYEQYF,TGTGCCAGCAGTGACAGGGATTTGACCAGGTCGCACTACGAGCAGTACTTC
many,-,TRBJ1-1,TRBV5-1,CASRFSVGVNTEAFF,TGCGCCAGCAGGTTTTCAGTGGGGGTTAACACTGAAGCTTTCTTT
few,-,TRBJ1-2,TRBV6-1,CASSRGAKDGYTF,TGTGCCAGCTCCCGGGGGGCGAAGGATGGCTACACCTTC
many,-,TRBJ1-4,TRBV3-1,CASSQAVATNEKLFF,TGTGCCAGCAGCCAAGCCGTGGCAACTAATGAAAAACTGTTTTTT
many,-,TRBJ1-2,TRBV12-3/TRBV12-4,CASSLEYGVEYGYTF,TGTGCCAGCAGTTTAGAGTATGGTGTGGAATATGGCTACACCTTC
many,TRBD1,TRBJ1-1,TRBV6-1,CASRLFRDRGAEAFF,TGTGCCAGCAGACTGTTTCGGGACAGGGGCGCTGAAGCTTTCTTT
-,-,TRBJ1-3,TRBV7-8,CASSRYRIFSGNTIYF,TGTGCCAGCAGCCGATACAGGATATTCTCTGGAAACACCATATATTTT
few,TRBD1,TRBJ2-7,TRBV15,CATSRGGTGEYEQYF,TGTGCCACCAGCAGAGGAGGGACAGGGGAATACGAGCAGTACTTC
few,-,TRBJ2-3,TRBV6-5,CASSYSRRGRADTQYF,TGTGCCAGCAGTTACTCGAGGCGGGGGCGGGCGGATACGCAGTATTTT
-,TRBD1,TRBJ1-4,TRBV2,CASSEGGQGIGEKLFF,TGTGCCAGCAGTGAAGGGGGACAGGGGATCGGTGAAAAACTGTTTTTT
-,-,TRBJ1-6,TRBV12-3/TRBV12-4,CASSLRGGEDSPLHF,TGTGCCAGCAGTTTAAGGGGGGGGGAGGATTCACCCCTCCACTTT
-,-,TRBJ2-1,TRBV5-1,CASSPTLSNANEQFF,TGCGCCAGCAGTCCCACACTCTCCAACGCCAATGAGCAGTTCTTC
many,TRBD2,TRBJ2-7,TRBV5-5,CASSLEGSGATTGIYEQYF,TGTGCCAGCAGCTTGGAGGGTAGCGGGGCGACTACGGGCATCTACGAGCAGTACTTC
few,-,TRBJ1-6,TRBV30,CAWSRGYGNNSPLHF,TGTGCCTGGAGTCGGGGGTACGGGAATAATTCACCCCTCCACTTT
many,TRBD1,TRBJ2-7,TRBV3-1,CASSQTDRVYEQYF,TGTGCCAGCAGCCAAACCGACAGGGTCTACGAGCAGTACTTC
many,TRBD1,TRBJ2-1,TRBV20-1,CSATGGYNGQFF,TGCAGTGCAACAGGGGGTTACAATGGGCAGTTCTTC
few,-,TRBJ1-2,TRBV18,CASSPPVGSTLYGYTF,TGTGCCAGCTCACCACCGGTGGGGTCAACGCTGTATGGCTACACCTTC
many,-,TRBJ2-1,TRBV2,CASSPLGGGRGNEQFF,TGTGCCAGCAGTCCACTGGGCGGGGGCAGGGGGAATGAGCAGTTCTTC
few,-,TRBJ1-2,TRBV5-1,CASSLTRPAGYTF,TGCGCCAGCAGCTTGACACGCCCGGCTGGCTACACCTTC
few,-,TRBJ2-1,TRBV6-2/TRBV6-3,CASSYSQGSPGEQFF,TGTGCCAGCAGTTATTCCCAGGGCTCCCCTGGTGAGCAGTTCTTC
many,-,TRBJ2-7,TRBV18,CASSPDRRDEQYF,TGTGCCAGCTCCCCCGACCGACGGGACGAGCAGTACTTC
few,-,TRBJ2-3,TRBV12-3/TRBV12-4,CASSPEDTDTQYF,TGTGCCAGCAGTCCGGAAGACACAGATACGCAGTATTTT
many,-,TRBJ1-2,TRBV11-2,CASSPGTFYGYTF,TGTGCCAGCAGCCCAGGGACATTCTATGGCTACACCTTC
few,-,TRBJ2-2,TRBV20-1,CSATTDNTGELFF,TGCAGTGCTACAACAGACAACACCGGGGAGCTGTTTTTT
few,TRBD1,TRBJ1-4,TRBV18,CASTRTGGTNEKLFF,TGTGCCAGCACGAGGACAGGGGGCACTAATGAAAAACTGTTTTTT